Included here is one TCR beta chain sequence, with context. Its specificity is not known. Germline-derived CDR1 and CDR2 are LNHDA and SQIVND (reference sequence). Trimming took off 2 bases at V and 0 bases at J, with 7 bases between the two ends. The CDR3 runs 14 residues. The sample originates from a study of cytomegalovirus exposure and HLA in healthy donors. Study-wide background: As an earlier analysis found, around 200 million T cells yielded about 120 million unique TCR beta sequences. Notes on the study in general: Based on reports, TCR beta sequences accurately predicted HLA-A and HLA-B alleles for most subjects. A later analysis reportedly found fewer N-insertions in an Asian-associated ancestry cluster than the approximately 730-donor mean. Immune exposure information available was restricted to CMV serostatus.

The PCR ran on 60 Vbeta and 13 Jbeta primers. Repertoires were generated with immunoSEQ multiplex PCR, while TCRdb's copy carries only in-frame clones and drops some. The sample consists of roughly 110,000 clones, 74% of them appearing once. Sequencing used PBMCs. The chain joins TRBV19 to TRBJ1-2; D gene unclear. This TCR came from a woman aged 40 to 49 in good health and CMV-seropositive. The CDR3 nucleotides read TGTGCCAGTAGTATACAGGAAGCTAACTATGGCTACACCTTC. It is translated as CASSIQEANYGYTF. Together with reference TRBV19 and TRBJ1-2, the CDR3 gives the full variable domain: DGGITQSPKYLFRKEGQNVTLSCEQNLNHDAMYWYRQDPGQGLRLIYYSQIVNDFQKGDIAEGYSVSREKKESFPLTVTSAQKNPTAFYLCASSIQEANYGYTFGSGTRLTVV.